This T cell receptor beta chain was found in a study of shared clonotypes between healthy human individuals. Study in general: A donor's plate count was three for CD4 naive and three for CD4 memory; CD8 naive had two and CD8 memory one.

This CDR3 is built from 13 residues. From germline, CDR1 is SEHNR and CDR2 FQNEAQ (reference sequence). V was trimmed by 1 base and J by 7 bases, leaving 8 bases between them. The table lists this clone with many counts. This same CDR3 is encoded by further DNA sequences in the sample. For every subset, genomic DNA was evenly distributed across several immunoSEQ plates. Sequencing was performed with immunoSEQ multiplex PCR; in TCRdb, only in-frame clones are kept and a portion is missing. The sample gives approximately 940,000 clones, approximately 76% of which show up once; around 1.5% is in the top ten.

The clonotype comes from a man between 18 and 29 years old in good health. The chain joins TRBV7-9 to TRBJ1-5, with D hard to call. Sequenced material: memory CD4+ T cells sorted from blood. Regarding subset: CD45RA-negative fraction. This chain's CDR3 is CASSLDEGQPQHF. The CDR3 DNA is TGTGCCAGCAGCTTAGACGAAGGGCAGCCCCAGCATTTT.